The clone carrying this TCR beta chain is a singleton in its sample. Its antigen is currently unknown. Vbeta (60) and Jbeta (13) primers were used in the PCR. Produced via immunoSEQ multiplex PCR; TCRdb's table is partial and in-frame only. The table lists 200,000 to 250,000 clones, approximately 82% of them singletons. The data derive from a study of cytomegalovirus exposure and HLA in healthy donors. Whole-study results and caveats: Later analysis demonstrated an association between a missense DCLRE1C variant and TCR beta V- and J-gene trimming.

Trimming removed 0 bases from V and 7 bases from J, with 14 bases in between. The CDR3 extends over 14 amino acids. CDR1 SGHKS and CDR2 YYEKEE come from the germline V gene (reference sequence). The sequenced material came from PBMCs. V usage is TRBV5-5 and J usage is TRBJ2-7; perhaps TRBD2 as D (6 bases). The clonotype was recovered from a male donor in good health and CMV-seronegative. The CDR3 loop is CASSLVHVGGEQYF. The CDR3, as DNA: TGTGCCAGCAGCTTGGTTCACGTCGGGGGTGAGCAGTACTTC.